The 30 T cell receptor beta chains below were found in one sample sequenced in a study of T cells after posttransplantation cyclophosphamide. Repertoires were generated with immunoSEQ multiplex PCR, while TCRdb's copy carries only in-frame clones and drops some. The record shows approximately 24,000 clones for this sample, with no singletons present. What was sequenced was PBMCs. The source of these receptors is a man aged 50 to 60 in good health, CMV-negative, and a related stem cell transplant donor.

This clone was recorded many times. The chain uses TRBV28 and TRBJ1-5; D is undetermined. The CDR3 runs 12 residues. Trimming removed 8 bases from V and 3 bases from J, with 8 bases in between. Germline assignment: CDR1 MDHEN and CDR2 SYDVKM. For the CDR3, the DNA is TGTGCCAGCTTCCAGTCCAATCAGCCCCAGCATTTT. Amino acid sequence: CASFQSNQPQHF. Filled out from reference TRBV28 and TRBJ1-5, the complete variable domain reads DVKVTQSSRYLVKRTGEKVFLECVQDMDHENMFWYRQDPGLGLRLIYFSYDVKMKEKGDIPEGYSVSREKKERFSLILESASTNQTSMYLCASFQSNQPQHFGDGTRLSIL.

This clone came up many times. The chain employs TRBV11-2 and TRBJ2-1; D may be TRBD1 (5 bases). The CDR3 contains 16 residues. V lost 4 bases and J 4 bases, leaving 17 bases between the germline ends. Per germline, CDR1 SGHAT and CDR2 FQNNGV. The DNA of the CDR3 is TGTGCCAGCAGCTCACCCAGGGAATCAAATTACAATGAGCAGTTCTTC. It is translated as CASSSPRESNYNEQFF.

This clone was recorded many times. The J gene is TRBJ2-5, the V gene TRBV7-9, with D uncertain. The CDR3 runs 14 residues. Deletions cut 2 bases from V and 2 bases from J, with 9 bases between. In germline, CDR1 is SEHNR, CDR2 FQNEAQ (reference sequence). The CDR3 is CASSLLAGQETQYF. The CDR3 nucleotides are TGTGCCAGCAGCTTATTAGCTGGGCAAGAGACCCAGTACTTC.

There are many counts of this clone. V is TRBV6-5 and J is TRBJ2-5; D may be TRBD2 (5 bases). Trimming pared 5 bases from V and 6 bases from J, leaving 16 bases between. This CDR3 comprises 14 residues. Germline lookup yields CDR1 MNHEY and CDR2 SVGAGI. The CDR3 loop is CASSRTRGIQTQYF. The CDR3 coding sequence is TGTGCCAGCAGTCGAACTCGGGGTATTCAGACCCAGTACTTC.

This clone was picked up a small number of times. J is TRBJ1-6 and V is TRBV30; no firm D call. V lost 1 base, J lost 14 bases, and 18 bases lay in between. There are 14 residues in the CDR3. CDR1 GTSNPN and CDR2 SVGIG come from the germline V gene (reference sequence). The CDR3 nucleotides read TGTGCCTGGAGTGGCCTGGAATCTCTAGTAGCCCTCCACTTT. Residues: CAWSGLESLVALHF.

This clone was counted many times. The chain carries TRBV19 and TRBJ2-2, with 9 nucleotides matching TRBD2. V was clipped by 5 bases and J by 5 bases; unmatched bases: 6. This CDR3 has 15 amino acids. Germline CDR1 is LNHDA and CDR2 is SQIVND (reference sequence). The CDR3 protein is CASSPRGRETGELFF. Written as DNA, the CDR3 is TGTGCCAGTAGTCCCCGCGGGAGGGAAACCGGGGAGCTGTTTTTT.

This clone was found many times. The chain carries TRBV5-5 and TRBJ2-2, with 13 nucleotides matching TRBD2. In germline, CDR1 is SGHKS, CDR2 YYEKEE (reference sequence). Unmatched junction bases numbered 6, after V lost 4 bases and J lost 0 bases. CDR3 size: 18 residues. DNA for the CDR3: TGTGCCAGCAGCCGACTAGCGGGAGGCCCCCCGAACACCGGGGAGCTGTTTTTT. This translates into CASSRLAGGPPNTGELFF.

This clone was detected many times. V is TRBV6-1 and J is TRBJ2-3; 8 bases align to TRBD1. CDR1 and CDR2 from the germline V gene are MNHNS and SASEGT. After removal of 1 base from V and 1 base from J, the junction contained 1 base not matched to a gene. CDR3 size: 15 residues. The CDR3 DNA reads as TGTGCCAGCAGTGAAGGGGGACAGGGCACAGATACGCAGTATTTT. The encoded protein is CASSEGGQGTDTQYF.

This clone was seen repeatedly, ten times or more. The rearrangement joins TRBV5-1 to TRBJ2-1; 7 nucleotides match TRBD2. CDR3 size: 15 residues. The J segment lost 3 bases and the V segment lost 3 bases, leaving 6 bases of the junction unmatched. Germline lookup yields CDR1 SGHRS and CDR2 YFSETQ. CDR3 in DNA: TGCGCCAGCAGCTATCTAGCGGATATCTACAATGAGCAGTTCTTC. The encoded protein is CASSYLADIYNEQFF.

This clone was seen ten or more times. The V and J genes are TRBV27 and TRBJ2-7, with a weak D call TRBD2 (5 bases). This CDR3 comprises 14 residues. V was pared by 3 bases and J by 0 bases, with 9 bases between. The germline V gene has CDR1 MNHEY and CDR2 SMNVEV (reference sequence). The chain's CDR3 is CASSLRESSYEQYF. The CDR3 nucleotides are TGTGCCAGCAGTTTGAGGGAGAGCTCCTACGAGCAGTACTTC.

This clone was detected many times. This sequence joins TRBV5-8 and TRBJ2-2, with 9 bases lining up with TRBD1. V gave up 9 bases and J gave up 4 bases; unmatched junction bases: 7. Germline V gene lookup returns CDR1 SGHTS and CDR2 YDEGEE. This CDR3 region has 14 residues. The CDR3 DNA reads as TGTGCCACCCGAGGGACAGGGATCACCGGGGAGCTGTTTTTT. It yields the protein CATRGTGITGELFF.

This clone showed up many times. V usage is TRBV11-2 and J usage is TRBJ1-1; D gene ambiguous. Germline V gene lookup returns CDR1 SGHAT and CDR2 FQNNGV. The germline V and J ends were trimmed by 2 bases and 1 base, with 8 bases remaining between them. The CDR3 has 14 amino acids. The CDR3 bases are TGTGCCAGCAGCTTATCAAACGGGAACACTGAAGCTTTCTTT. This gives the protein CASSLSNGNTEAFF.

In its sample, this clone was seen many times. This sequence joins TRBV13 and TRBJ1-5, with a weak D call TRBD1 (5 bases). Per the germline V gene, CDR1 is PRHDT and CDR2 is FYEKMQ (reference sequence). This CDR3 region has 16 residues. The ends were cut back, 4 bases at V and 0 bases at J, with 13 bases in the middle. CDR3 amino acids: CASSSGGGHSNQPQHF. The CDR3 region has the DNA TGTGCCAGCAGCTCCGGCGGGGGTCATAGCAATCAGCCCCAGCATTTT.

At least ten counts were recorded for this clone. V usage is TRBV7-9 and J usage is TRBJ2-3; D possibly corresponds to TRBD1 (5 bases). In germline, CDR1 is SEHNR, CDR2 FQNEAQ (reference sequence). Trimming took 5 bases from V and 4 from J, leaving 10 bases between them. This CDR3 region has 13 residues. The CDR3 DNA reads TGTGCCAGCAGCCCGAAGGGGCCAGATACGCAGTATTTT. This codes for CASSPKGPDTQYF.

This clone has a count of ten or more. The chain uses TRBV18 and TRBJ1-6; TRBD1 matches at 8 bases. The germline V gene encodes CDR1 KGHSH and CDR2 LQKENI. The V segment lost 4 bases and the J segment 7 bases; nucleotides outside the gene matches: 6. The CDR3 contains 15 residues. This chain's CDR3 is CASSQGDRGNSPLHF. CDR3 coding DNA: TGTGCCAGCTCACAGGGCGACAGGGGAAATTCACCCCTCCACTTT.

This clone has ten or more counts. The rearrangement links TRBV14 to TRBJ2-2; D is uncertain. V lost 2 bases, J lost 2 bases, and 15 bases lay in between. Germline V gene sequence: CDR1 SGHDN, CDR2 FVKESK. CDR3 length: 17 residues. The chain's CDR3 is CASSQIDDRGNTGELFF. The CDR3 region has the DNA TGTGCCAGCAGCCAAATCGATGATCGCGGTAACACCGGGGAGCTGTTTTTT.

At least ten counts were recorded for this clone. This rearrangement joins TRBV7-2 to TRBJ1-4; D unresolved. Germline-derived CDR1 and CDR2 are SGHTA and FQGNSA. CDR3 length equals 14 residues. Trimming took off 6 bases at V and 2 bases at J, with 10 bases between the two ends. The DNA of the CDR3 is TGTGCCAGCAGGCGGGGATCTACTAATGAAAAACTGTTTTTT. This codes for CASRRGSTNEKLFF.

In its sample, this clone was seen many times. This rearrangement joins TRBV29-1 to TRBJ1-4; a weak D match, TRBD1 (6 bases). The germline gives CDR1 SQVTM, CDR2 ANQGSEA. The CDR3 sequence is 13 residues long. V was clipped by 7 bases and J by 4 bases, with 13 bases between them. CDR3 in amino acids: CSALRGINEKLFF. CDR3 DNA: TGCAGCGCCCTCAGGGGTATTAATGAAAAACTGTTTTTT.

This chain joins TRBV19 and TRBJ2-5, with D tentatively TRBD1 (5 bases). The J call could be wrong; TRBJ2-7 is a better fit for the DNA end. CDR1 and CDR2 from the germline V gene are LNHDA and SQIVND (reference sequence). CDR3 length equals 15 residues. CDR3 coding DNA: TGTGCCAGTAGTATCAGGACAAGGTTCAGGCACGAGCAGTACTTC. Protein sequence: CASSIRTRFRHEQYF.

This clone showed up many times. The CDR3 DNA reads as TGTGCCAGCAGTTATAGCGGGAGGGCCTTTATCGAGGGCGAGCAGTACTTC. This encodes CASSYSGRAFIEGEQYF. J is TRBJ2-7 and V is TRBV27, with 11 bases fitting TRBD2. The CDR3 contains 17 residues. V gave up 4 bases and J gave up 6 bases; unmatched junction bases: 14. Per the germline V gene, CDR1 is MNHEY and CDR2 is SMNVEV (reference sequence).

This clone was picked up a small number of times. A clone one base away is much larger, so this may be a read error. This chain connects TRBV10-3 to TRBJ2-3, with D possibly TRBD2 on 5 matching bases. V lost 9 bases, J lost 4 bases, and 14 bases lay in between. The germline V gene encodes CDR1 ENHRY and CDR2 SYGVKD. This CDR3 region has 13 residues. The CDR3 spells CAILPTGADTQYF. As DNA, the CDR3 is TGTGCCATACTACCAACCGGGGCAGATACGCAGTATTTT.

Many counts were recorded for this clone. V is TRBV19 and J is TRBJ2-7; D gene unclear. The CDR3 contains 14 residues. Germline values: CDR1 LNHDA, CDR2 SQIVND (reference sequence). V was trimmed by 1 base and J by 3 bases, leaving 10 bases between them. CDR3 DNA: TGTGCCAGTAGTATAGCTGGTCCGGTCTACGAGCAGTACTTC. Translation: CASSIAGPVYEQYF.

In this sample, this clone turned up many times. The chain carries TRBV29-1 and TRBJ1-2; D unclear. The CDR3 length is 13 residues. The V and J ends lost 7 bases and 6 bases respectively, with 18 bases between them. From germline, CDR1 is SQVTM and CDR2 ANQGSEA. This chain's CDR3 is CSAEDSRTHGYTF. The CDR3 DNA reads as TGCAGCGCTGAGGACTCCAGAACCCATGGCTACACCTTC.

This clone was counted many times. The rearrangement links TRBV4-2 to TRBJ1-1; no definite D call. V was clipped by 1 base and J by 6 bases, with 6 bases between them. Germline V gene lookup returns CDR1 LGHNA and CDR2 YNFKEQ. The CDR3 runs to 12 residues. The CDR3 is CASSQARAEAFF. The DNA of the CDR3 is TGTGCCAGCAGCCAAGCTAGAGCTGAAGCTTTCTTT.

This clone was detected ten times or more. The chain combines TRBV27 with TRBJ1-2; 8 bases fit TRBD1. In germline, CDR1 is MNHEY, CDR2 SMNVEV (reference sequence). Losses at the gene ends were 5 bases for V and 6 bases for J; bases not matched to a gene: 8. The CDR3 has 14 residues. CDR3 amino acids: CASSPKPTGDGYTF. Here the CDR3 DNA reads TGTGCCAGCAGTCCTAAGCCGACAGGGGATGGCTACACCTTC.

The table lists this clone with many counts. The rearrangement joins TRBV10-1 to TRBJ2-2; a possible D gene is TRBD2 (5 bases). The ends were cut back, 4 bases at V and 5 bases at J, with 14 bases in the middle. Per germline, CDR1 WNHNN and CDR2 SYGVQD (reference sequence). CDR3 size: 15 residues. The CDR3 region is CASSAVGRGTGELFF. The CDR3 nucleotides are TGCGCCAGCAGTGCGGTGGGTAGAGGGACCGGGGAGCTGTTTTTT.

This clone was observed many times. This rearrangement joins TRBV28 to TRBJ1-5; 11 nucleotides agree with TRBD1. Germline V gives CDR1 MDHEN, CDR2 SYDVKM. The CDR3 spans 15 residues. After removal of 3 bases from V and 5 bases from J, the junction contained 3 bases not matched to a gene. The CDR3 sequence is CASSFGDRGYQPQHF. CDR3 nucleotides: TGTGCCAGCAGTTTTGGGGACAGGGGGTATCAGCCCCAGCATTTT.

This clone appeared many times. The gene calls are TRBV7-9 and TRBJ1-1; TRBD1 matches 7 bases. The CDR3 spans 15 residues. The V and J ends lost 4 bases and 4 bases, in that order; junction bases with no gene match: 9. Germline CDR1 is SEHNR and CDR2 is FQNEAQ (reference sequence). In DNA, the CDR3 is TGTGCCAGCAGCTCCACAGGGGCCTCGGGCACTGAAGCTTTCTTT. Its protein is CASSSTGASGTEAFF. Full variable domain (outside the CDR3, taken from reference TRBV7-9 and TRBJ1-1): DTGVSQNPRHKITKRGQNVTFRCDPISEHNRLYWYRQTLGQGPEFLTYFQNEAQLEKSRLLSDRFSAERPKGSFSTLEIQRTEQGDSAMYLCASSSTGASGTEAFFGQGTRLTVV.

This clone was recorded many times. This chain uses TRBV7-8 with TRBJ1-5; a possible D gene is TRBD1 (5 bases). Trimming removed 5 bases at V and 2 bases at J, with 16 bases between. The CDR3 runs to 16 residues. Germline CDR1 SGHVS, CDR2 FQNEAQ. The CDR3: CASSPGVGPGNQPQHF. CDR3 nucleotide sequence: TGTGCCAGCAGCCCGGGGGTAGGGCCAGGCAATCAGCCCCAGCATTTT.

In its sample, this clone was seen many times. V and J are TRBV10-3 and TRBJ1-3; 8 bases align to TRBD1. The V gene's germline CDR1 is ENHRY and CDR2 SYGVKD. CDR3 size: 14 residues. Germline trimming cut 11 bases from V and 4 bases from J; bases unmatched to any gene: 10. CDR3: CAAATRGLGNTIYF. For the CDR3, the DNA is TGTGCCGCAGCTACCAGGGGGCTCGGAAACACCATATATTTT.